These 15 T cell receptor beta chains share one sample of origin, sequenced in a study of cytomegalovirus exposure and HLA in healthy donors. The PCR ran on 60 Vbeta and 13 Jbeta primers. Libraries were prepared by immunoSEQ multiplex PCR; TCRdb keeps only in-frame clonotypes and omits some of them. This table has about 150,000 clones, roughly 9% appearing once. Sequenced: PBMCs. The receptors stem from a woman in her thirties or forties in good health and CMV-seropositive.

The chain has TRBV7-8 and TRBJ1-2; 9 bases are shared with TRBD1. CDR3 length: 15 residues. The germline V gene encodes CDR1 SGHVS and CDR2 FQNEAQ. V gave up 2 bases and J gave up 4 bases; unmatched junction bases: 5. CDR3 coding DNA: TGTGCCAGCAGCTTACGACAGGGGGATAGCTATGGCTACACCTTC. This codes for CASSLRQGDSYGYTF.

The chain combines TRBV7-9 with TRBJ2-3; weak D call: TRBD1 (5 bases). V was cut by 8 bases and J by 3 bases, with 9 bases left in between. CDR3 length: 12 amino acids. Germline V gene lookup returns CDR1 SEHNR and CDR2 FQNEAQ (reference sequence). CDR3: CASLGPTDTQYF. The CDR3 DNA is TGTGCCAGCTTGGGGCCGACAGATACGCAGTATTTT.

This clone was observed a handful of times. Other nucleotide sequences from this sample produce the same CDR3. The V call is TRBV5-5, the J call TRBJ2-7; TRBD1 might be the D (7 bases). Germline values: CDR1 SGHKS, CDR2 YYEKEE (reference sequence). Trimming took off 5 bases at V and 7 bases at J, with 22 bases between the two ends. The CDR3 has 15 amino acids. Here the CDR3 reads CASSRTGLNPQEQYF. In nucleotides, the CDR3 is TGTGCCAGCAGTAGGACAGGACTAAACCCACAGGAGCAGTACTTC.

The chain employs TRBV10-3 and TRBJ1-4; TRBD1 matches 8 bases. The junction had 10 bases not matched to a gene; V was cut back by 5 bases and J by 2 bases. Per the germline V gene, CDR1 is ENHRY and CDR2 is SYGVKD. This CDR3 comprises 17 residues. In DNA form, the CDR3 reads TGTGCCATCAGTACGGACAGGGAGGGTCGGACTAATGAAAAACTGTTTTTT. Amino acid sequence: CAISTDREGRTNEKLFF.

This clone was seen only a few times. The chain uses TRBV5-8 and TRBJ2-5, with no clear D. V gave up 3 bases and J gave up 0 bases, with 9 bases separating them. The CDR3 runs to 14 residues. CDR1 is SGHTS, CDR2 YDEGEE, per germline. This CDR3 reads CASSSTSYQETQYF. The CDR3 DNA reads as TGTGCCAGCAGCTCTACCTCGTACCAAGAGACCCAGTACTTC.

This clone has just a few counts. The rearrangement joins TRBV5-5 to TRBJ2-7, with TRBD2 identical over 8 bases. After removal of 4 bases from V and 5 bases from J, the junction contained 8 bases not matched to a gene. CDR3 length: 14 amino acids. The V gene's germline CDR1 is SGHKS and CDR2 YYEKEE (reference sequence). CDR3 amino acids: CASSRGGGPDEQYF. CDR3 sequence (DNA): TGTGCCAGCAGCCGGGGCGGGGGGCCGGACGAGCAGTACTTC.

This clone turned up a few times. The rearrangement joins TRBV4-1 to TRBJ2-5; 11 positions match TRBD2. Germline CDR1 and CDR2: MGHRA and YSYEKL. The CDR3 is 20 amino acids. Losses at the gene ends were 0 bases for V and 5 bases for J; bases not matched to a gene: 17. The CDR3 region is CASSQDVKGLAGGRWETQYF. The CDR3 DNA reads TGCGCCAGCAGCCAAGATGTCAAGGGATTAGCGGGGGGGCGATGGGAGACCCAGTACTTC.

The DNA of the CDR3 is TGCGCCAGCAGCTTGGGGGGGGAACCCAATCAGCCCCAGCATTTT. Protein product: CASSLGGEPNQPQHF. V is TRBV5-1 and J is TRBJ1-5; TRBD1 might be the D (5 bases). V lost 0 bases to trimming and J lost 3 bases, with 10 bases between them. From germline, CDR1 is SGHRS and CDR2 YFSETQ. This CDR3 has 15 amino acids.

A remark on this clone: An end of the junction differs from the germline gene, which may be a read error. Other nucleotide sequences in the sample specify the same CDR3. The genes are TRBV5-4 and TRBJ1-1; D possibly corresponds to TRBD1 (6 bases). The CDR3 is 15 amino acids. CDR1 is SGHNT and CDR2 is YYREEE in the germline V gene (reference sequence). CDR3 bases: TGCGCCAGCAGCGCCCTAACAGGGTTCGAGGCTGAAGCTTTCTTT. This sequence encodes CASSALTGFEAEAFF.

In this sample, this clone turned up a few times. The CDR3 bases are TGCGCCAGCAGTCTTTGGACAGGCTTTCTTTATGGCTACACCTTC. Protein sequence: CASSLWTGFLYGYTF. This chain joins TRBV23-1 and TRBJ1-2, with 7 positions matching TRBD1. TRBV23-1 is noted as an ORF with a role that remains uncertain. Germline trimming cut 4 bases from V and 5 bases from J; bases unmatched to any gene: 10. This CDR3 spans 15 amino acids.

The CDR3 DNA sequence: TGCGCCAGCAGCTACGGGACTAGCGGGGGGGAAGAGTTCTTC. Translation: CASSYGTSGGEEFF. The chain links TRBV5-1 to TRBJ2-1, with TRBD2 matching over 16 bases. Trimming removed 3 bases from V and 14 bases from J; junction bases left unmatched: 5. The CDR3 runs to 14 residues. Germline CDR1 is SGHRS and CDR2 is YFSETQ. The whole variable domain, remainder taken from reference TRBV5-1 and TRBJ2-1, is KAGVTQTPRYLIKTRGQQVTLSCSPISGHRSVSWYQQTPGQGLQFLFEYFSETQRNKGNFPGRFSGRQFSNSRSEMNVSTLELGDSALYLCASSYGTSGGEEFFGPGTRLTVL.

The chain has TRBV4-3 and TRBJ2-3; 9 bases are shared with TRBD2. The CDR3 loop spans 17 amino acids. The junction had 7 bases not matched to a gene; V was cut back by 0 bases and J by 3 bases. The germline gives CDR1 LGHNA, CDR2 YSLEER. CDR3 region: CASSQDTLAGSTDTQYF. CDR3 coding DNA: TGCGCCAGCAGCCAAGATACACTAGCGGGCAGTACAGATACGCAGTATTTT.

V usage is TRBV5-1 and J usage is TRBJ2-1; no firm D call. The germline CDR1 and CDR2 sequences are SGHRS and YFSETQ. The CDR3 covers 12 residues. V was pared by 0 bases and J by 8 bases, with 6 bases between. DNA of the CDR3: TGCGCCAGCAGCTTGGTAAGCTATGAGCAGTTCTTC. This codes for CASSLVSYEQFF.

In DNA form, the CDR3 reads TGTGCCAGTAGTTTAGCAAACAGCCCCACCGGGGAGCTGTTTTTT. This encodes CASSLANSPTGELFF. The chain couples TRBV19 to TRBJ2-2; D gene unclear. Germline CDR1 reads LNHDA; CDR2 reads SQIVND (reference sequence). Trimming shortened V by 5 bases and J by 4 bases, and 14 bases separated the two germline ends. This CDR3 contains 15 residues.

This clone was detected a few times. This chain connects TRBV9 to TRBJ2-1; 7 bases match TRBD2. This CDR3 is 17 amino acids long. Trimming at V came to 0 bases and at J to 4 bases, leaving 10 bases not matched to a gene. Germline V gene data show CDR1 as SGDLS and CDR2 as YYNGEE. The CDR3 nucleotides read TGTGCCAGCAGCGTAGAACTCACTCTCGGGGGGTACAATGAGCAGTTCTTC. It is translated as CASSVELTLGGYNEQFF.